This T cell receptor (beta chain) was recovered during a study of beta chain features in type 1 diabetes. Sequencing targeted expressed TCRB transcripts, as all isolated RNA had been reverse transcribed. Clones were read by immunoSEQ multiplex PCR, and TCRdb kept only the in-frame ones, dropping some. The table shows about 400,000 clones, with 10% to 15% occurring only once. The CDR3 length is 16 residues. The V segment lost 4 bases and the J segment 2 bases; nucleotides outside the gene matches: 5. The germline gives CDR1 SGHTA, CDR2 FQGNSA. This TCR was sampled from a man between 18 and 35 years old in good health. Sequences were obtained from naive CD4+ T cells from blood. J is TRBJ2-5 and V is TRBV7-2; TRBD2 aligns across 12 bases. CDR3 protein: CASSSGLAGNQETQYF. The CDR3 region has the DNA TGTGCCAGCAGCTCCGGACTAGCGGGGAATCAAGAGACCCAGTACTTC.